This is a list of T cell receptor beta chains from one sample in a study of shared clonotypes between healthy human individuals. The table came from immunoSEQ multiplex PCR; TCRdb's copy has only in-frame clones and leaves some out. The table records approximately 530,000 clones, approximately 95% of them present only once. Sequenced: naive CD4+ T cells sorted from blood. All receptors derive from a woman aged 25 to 39 in good health. Both conserved end residues are part of each CDR3. D genes are given only for firm matches. Clone size is given for some rows only: seen once, a few or many times, or a class if the clone is expanded.

DNA: TGTGCCAGCAGCTTGTCCTTGGGGCAAGAGACCCAGTACTTC; CDR3: CASSLSLGQETQYF; D: NA; V: TRBV5-4; size: NA; J: TRBJ2-5
DNA: TGTGCCAGCAGTCGTTCATACGATGAGCAGTTCTTC; CDR3: CASSRSYDEQFF; D: NA; V: TRBV16; size: NA; J: TRBJ2-1
DNA: TGTGCCAGTAGTATTTTGTACGTAAGTTGGTCGGAGCTGGCCGTCGACTATGGCTACACCTTC; CDR3: CASSILYVSWSELAVDYGYTF; D: NA; V: TRBV19; size: NA; J: TRBJ1-2
DNA: TGTGCCAGCAGCGAGGGGGTTGGAGTCAAAAACATTCAGTACTTC; CDR3: CASSEGVGVKNIQYF; D: NA; V: TRBV28; size: NA; J: TRBJ2-4
DNA: TGCGCCAGCAGCCAAGGACTAGCGGGAGGGATCTCCTACGAGCAGTACTTC; CDR3: CASSQGLAGGISYEQYF; D: TRBD2; V: TRBV4-1; size: NA; J: TRBJ2-7
DNA: TGTGCCAGCAGTCCGACAGGGACTGAAAAACTGTTTTTT; CDR3: CASSPTGTEKLFF; D: TRBD1; V: TRBV5-4; size: NA; J: TRBJ1-4
DNA: TGTGCCAGCAGGACTAGCGGGAAGGCCTACGAGCAGTACTTC; CDR3: CASRTSGKAYEQYF; D: TRBD2; V: TRBV6-1; size: NA; J: TRBJ2-7
DNA: TGCGCCAGCAGCCAAAGGCGGGGGGCAGGGGTGGGCGAAAAACTGTTTTTT; CDR3: CASSQRRGAGVGEKLFF; D: NA; V: TRBV4-1; size: NA; J: TRBJ1-4
DNA: TGCGCCAGCAGCCTCGGGACAGGGCCAATCACTGAAGCTTTCTTT; CDR3: CASSLGTGPITEAFF; D: TRBD1; V: TRBV4-1; size: NA; J: TRBJ1-1
DNA: TGCGCCAGCAGTAATTTCGCGGGACACACCGGGGAGCTGTTTTTT; CDR3: CASSNFAGHTGELFF; D: NA; V: TRBV10-1; size: NA; J: TRBJ2-2
DNA: TGTGCCAGCAGTCCAAAGGCCCGCGGCGAGCAGTACTTC; CDR3: CASSPKARGEQYF; D: NA; V: TRBV28; size: NA; J: TRBJ2-7
DNA: TGTGCCAGCAGTTTGACAGGGGGCCTCCATCAGCCCCAACATTTT; CDR3: CASSLTGGLHQPQHF; D: TRBD1; V: TRBV6-5; size: NA; J: TRBJ1-5
DNA: TGTGCCAGCATGGATCTTGGGGGCTACACCTTC; CDR3: CASMDLGGYTF; D: NA; V: TRBV25-1; size: NA; J: TRBJ1-2
DNA: TGTGCCAGCAGGGACGGGACGACCGTCTACGAGCAGTACTTC; CDR3: CASRDGTTVYEQYF; D: NA; V: TRBV28; size: few; J: TRBJ2-7
DNA: TGTGCCTGGAGCCTAGGGTTCTGGGCCGAGCAAACTGAAGCTTTCTTT; CDR3: CAWSLGFWAEQTEAFF; D: NA; V: TRBV30; size: NA; J: TRBJ1-1
DNA: TGTGCCAGCACCCTCAGGGAGGGAAACACTGAAGCTTTCTTT; CDR3: CASTLREGNTEAFF; D: NA; V: TRBV28; size: NA; J: TRBJ1-1
DNA: TGTGCCAGCAGTCTTGACCAGACTGGAAACACCATATATTTT; CDR3: CASSLDQTGNTIYF; D: NA; V: TRBV5-4; size: NA; J: TRBJ1-3
DNA: TGTGCCAGCAAAGGGGTTGATTTAGCCGGGGAGCTGTTTTTT; CDR3: CASKGVDLAGELFF; D: NA; V: TRBV27; size: NA; J: TRBJ2-2
DNA: TGCGCCAGCAGCTTCGGGGAAAGGGGATCTAATGAAAAACTGTTTTTT; CDR3: CASSFGERGSNEKLFF; D: NA; V: TRBV5-1; size: NA; J: TRBJ1-4
DNA: TGTGCCAGCAGCTTGTCCGGGTCTTGGGAGACCCAGTACTTC; CDR3: CASSLSGSWETQYF; D: NA; V: TRBV11-3; size: NA; J: TRBJ2-5
DNA: TGCGCCAGCAGCTTGGAGGTTAGCGGGAGGCGCGGGGAGCTGTTTTTT; CDR3: CASSLEVSGRRGELFF; D: TRBD2; V: TRBV5-1; size: NA; J: TRBJ2-2
DNA: TGTGCCAGCATCCGGCGACAGCAAGAGACCCAGTACTTC; CDR3: CASIRRQQETQYF; D: NA; V: TRBV28; size: NA; J: TRBJ2-5
DNA: TGTGCCATCAGTGAAGGGGACAGCATCTACGAGCAGTACTTC; CDR3: CAISEGDSIYEQYF; D: TRBD1; V: TRBV10-3; size: once; J: TRBJ2-7
DNA: TGTGCCAGCAGTGCACAGAGAACAGATACGCAGTATTTT; CDR3: CASSAQRTDTQYF; D: NA; V: TRBV2; size: NA; J: TRBJ2-3
DNA: TGTGCCTGGTCCCCTTCGGTATCCGACGTCTACGAGCAGTACTTC; CDR3: CAWSPSVSDVYEQYF; D: NA; V: TRBV30; size: NA; J: TRBJ2-7
DNA: TGCGCCAGCAGCTTCGGGGGTTACGCTCGCACAGATACGCAGTATTTT; CDR3: CASSFGGYARTDTQYF; D: NA; V: TRBV5-1; size: NA; J: TRBJ2-3
DNA: TGTGCCAGCAGTGGGCGATTGGGCAGGTCGGCCTACGAGCAGTACTTC; CDR3: CASSGRLGRSAYEQYF; D: NA; V: TRBV6-1; size: NA; J: TRBJ2-7
DNA: TGCGCCAGCAGCCACGAACAGCCAACCGTCACCGGGGAGCTGTTTTTT; CDR3: CASSHEQPTVTGELFF; D: NA; V: TRBV5-1; size: NA; J: TRBJ2-2
DNA: TGTGCCAGCAGCTTCGTGGCTAGCACAGATACGCAGTATTTT; CDR3: CASSFVASTDTQYF; D: NA; V: TRBV5-6; size: NA; J: TRBJ2-3
DNA: TGTGCCAGCCAGGGAGCGGGAGGGGGTTTTTTATACGAGCAGTACTTC; CDR3: CASQGAGGGFLYEQYF; D: TRBD2; V: TRBV28; size: NA; J: TRBJ2-7
DNA: TGCGCCAGCAGCCGCATCCAGGGTGGCACTGAAGCTTTCTTT; CDR3: CASSRIQGGTEAFF; D: NA; V: TRBV4-1; size: once; J: TRBJ1-1
DNA: TGTGCCAGCAGTTACCTAGCGGATAGCACAGATACGCAGTATTTT; CDR3: CASSYLADSTDTQYF; D: TRBD2; V: TRBV28; size: NA; J: TRBJ2-3
DNA: TGCGCCAGCAGCTTGGAAGGCAGGGGGATTCGGGAGACCCAGTACTTC; CDR3: CASSLEGRGIRETQYF; D: TRBD1; V: TRBV5-1; size: NA; J: TRBJ2-5
DNA: TGCGCCAGCAGCTTAGGTGGGACAGGGAACACCGGGGAGCTGTTTTTT; CDR3: CASSLGGTGNTGELFF; D: TRBD1; V: TRBV5-1; size: NA; J: TRBJ2-2
DNA: TGTGCCAGCAGAATAGCGGGAGCGGCCGGGGAGCTGTTTTTT; CDR3: CASRIAGAAGELFF; D: TRBD2; V: TRBV6-5; size: NA; J: TRBJ2-2
DNA: TGTGCCAGCTCACCGGCACCCGAGGGGGTAGCTTTCTTT; CDR3: CASSPAPEGVAFF; D: NA; V: TRBV18; size: NA; J: TRBJ1-1
DNA: TGCGCCAGCAGCTTGGTTCGCGGGGCTGACACCGGGGAGCTGTTTTTT; CDR3: CASSLVRGADTGELFF; D: NA; V: TRBV5-1; size: NA; J: TRBJ2-2